This T cell receptor beta chain stems from a study of blood T cells in healthy people across ages. As for the study in general: Per two T cells, template switching captured roughly one barcoded beta molecule.

V was clipped by 2 bases and J by 6 bases; unmatched bases: 5. Germline assignment: CDR1 MNHNS and CDR2 SASEGT. The CDR3 is 14 amino acids. The study's findings and limits: The long-lived group displayed more naive CD4+ cells, plus higher diversity, than the aged donors did.

Primed by a sample-barcoded 5' primer and a J-beta primer mix, a second PCR proceeded for roughly 7 to 12 cycles. Each cDNA molecule carried a tag from a template-switch adaptor that contained 12 random nucleotides. TCRdb called the 5' RACE reads again in MiXCR, with one record for every CDR3 protein. The repertoire holds about 940,000 distinct CDR3 sequences, with roughly 52% as singletons. In the case of this clonotype: Its matching antigen is unknown.

The clonotype comes from a man in his thirties or forties in good health. Sequencing was performed on blood. V gene TRBV6-1 combines with J gene TRBJ2-7; TRBD1 agrees at 9 bases. CDR3 loop: CASSERGQGLEQYF. In DNA form, the CDR3 reads TGTGCCAGCAGTGAAAGAGGACAGGGGCTCGAGCAGTACTTC.